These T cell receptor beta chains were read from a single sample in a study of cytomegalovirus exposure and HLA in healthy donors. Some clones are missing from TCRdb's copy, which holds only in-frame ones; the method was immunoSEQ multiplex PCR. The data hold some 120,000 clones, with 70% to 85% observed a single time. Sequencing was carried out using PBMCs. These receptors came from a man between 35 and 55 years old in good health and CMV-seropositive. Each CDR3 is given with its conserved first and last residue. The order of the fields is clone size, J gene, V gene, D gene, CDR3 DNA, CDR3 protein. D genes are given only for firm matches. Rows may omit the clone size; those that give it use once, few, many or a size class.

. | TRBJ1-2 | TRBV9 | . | TGTGCCAGCCCGAGGGACAATAACTATGGCTACACCTTC | CASPRDNNYGYTF
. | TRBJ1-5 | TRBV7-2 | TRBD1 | TGTGCCAGCAGCTCAGGATTCGACAGGGACGGCAATCAGCCCCAGCATTTT | CASSSGFDRDGNQPQHF
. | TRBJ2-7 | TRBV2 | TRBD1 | TGTGCCAGCAGGCGGACAGGGGGCTACGAGCAGTACTTC | CASRRTGGYEQYF
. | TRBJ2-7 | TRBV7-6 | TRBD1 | TGTGCCAGCAGCTTGGACAGGGACTCCTACGAGCAGTACTTC | CASSLDRDSYEQYF
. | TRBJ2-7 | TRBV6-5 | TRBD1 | TGTGCCAGCAGTTTCGGGACAGGGGAGGCGTACTTC | CASSFGTGEAYF
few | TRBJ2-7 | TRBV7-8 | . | TGTGCCAGCAGCTTCACGGGCGAGCAGTACTTC | CASSFTGEQYF
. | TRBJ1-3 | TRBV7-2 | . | TGTGCCAGCAGCTTATTCGAGAGCTCTGGAAACACCATATATTTT | CASSLFESSGNTIYF
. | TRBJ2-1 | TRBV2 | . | TGTGCCAGCAGCTCCGATGGGAGCTCCTACAATGAGCAGTTCTTC | CASSSDGSSYNEQFF
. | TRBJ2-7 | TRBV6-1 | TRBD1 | TGTGCCAGCAGTACCCAGGGGGCCCACTACGAGCAGTACTTC | CASSTQGAHYEQYF
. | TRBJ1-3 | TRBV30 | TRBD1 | TGTGCCTGGACGGGACAGGGGCGAAACACCATATATTTT | CAWTGQGRNTIYF
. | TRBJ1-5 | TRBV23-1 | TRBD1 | TGCGCCAGCAGTCAATCTGGACAGGGAGGCAATCAGCCCCAGCATTTT | CASSQSGQGGNQPQHF
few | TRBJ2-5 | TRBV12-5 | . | TGTGCTAGTGGTTTGGGACAGGCCAACCAAGAGACCCAGTACTTC | CASGLGQANQETQYF
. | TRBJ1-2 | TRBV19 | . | TGTGCCAGTAGTAGCGGACAGCCTTATGGCTACACCTTC | CASSSGQPYGYTF
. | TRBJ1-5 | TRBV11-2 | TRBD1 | TGTGCCAGCAGCTCGACCGGGACAGGGTTTGGCAATCAGCCCCAGCATTTT | CASSSTGTGFGNQPQHF
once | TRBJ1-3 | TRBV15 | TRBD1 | TGTGCCACCAGCAGTGGACAGGGCCGTGGCACCATATATTTT | CATSSGQGRGTIYF
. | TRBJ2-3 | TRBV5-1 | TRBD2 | TGCGCCAGCAGCTTAGCGGGGGGGCGCACAGATACGCAGTATTTT | CASSLAGGRTDTQYF
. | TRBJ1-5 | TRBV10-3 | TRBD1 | TGTGCCAACAGGGACAGTAGCAATCAGCCCCAGCATTTT | CANRDSSNQPQHF